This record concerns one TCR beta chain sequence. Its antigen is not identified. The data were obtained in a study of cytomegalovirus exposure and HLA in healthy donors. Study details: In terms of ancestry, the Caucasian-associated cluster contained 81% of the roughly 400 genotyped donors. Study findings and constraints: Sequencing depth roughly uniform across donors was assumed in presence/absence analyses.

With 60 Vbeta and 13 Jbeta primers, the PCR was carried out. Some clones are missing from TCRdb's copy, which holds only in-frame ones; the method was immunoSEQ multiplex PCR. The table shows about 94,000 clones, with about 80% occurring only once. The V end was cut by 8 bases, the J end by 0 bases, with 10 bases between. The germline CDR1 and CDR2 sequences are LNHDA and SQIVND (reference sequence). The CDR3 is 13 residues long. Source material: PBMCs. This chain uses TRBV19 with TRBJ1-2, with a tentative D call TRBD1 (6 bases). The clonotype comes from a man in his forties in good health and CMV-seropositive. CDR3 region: CASRDIANYGYTF. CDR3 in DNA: TGTGCCAGTCGGGACATAGCTAACTATGGCTACACCTTC.